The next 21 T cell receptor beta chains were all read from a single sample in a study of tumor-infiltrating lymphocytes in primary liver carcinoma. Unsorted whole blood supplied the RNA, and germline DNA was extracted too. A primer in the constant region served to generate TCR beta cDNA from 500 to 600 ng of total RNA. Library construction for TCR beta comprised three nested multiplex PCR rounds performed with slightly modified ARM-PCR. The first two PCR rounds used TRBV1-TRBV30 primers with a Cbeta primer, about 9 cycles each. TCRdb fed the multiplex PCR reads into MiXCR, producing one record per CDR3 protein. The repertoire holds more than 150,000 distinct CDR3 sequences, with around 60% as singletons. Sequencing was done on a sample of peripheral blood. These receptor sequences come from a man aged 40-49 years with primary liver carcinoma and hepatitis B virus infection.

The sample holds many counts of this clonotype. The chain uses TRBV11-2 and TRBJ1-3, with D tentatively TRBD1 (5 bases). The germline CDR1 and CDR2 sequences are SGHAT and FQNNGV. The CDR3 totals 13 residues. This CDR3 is CAWGAGAGNTIYF. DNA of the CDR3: TGTGCATGGGGTGCGGGGGCTGGAAACACCATATATTTT.

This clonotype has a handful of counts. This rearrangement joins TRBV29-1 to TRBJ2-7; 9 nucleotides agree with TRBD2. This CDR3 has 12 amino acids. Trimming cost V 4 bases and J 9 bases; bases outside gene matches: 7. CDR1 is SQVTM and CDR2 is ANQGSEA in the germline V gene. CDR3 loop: CSVGSSGKMQYF. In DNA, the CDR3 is TGCAGCGTTGGTTCTAGCGGGAAAATGCAGTACTTC.

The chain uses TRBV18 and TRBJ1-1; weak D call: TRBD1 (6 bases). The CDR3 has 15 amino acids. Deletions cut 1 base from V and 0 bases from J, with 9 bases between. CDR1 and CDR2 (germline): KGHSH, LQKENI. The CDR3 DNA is TGTGCCAGCTCACCACAGGGGGATATGAACACTGAAGCTTTCTTT. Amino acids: CASSPQGDMNTEAFF.

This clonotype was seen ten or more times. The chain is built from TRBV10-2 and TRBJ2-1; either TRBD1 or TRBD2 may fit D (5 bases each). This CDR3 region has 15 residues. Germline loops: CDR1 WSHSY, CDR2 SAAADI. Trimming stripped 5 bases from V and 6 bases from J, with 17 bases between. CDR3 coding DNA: TGCGCCAGCAGTATCAGGGACCTCCTGGGCAATGAGCAGTTCTTC. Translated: CASSIRDLLGNEQFF.

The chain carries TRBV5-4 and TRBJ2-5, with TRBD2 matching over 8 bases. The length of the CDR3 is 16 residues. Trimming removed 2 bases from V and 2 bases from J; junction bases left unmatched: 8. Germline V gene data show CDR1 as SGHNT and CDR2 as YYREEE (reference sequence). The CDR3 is CASSFGTSLPQETQYF. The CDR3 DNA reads TGTGCCAGCAGCTTTGGGACTAGTCTCCCTCAAGAGACCCAGTACTTC.

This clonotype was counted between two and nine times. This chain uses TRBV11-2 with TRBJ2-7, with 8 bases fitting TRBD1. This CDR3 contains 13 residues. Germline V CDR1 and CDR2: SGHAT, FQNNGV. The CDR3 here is CTSSLGQGYEQYF. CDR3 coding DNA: TGTACTAGCAGCTTAGGACAGGGTTACGAGCAGTACTTC.

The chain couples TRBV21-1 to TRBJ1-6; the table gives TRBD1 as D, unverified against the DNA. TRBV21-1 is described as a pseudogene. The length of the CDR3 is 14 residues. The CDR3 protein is CASTSGRGHSPLHF. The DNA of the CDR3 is TGTGCCAGCACCTCGGGGCGGGGCCATTCACCCCTCCACTTT.

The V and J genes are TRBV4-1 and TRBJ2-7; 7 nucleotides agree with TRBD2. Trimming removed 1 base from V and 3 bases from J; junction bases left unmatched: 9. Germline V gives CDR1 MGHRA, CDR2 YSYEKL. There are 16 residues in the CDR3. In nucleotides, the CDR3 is TGCGCCAGCAGCCAAGGAGGTCCTAGCGGCCACTACGAGCAGTACTTC. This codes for CASSQGGPSGHYEQYF.

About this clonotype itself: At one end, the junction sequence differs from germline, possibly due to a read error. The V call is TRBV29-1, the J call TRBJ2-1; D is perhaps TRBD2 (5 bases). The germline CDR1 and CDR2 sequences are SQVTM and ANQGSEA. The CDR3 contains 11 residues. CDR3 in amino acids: CSVEVNNEQFF. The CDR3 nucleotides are TGTAGCGTTGAAGTGAACAATGAGCAGTTCTTC.

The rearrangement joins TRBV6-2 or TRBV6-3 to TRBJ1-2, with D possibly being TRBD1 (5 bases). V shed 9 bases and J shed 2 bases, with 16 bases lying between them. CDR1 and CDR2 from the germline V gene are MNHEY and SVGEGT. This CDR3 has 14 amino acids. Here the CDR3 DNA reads TGTGCCAGTATCGAGATGGGGGTAAACTATGGCTACACCTTC. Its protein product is CASIEMGVNYGYTF.

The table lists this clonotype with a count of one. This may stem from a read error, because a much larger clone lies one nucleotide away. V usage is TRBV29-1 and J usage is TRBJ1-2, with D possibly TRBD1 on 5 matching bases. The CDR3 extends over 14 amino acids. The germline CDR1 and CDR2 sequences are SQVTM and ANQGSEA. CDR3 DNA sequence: TGCAGCATTGAGGGCAGGGCCACTAACTATGGCTACACCTTC. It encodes CSIEGRATNYGYTF.

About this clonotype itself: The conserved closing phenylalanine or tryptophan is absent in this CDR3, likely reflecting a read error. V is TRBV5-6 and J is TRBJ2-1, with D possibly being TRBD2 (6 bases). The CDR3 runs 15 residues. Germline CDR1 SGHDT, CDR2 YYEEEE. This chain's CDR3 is CASSLEGGAYYEQFL. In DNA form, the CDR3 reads TGTGCCAGCAGCTTGGAGGGAGGTGCCTACTATGAGCAGTTCCTC.

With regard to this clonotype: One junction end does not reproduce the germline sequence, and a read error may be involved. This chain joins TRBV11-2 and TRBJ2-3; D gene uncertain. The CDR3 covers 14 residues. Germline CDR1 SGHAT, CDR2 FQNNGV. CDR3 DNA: TGTGTCAGCAGCCCCGACTTCAGCACAGATATGCAGTATTTT. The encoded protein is CVSSPDFSTDMQYF. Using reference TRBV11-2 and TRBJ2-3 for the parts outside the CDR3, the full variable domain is EAGVAQSPRYKIIEKRQSVAFWCNPISGHATLYWYQQILGQGPKLLIQFQNNGVVDDSQLPKDRFSAERLKGVDSTLKIQPAKLEDSAVYLCVSSPDFSTDMQYFGPGTRLTVL.

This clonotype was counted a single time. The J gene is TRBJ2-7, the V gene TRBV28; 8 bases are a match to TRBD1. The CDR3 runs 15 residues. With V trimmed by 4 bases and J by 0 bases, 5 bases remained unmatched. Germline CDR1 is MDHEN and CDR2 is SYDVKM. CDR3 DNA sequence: TGTGCCAGCAGTTCCAGACAGGGGCCCTCCTACGAGCAGTACTTC. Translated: CASSSRQGPSYEQYF.

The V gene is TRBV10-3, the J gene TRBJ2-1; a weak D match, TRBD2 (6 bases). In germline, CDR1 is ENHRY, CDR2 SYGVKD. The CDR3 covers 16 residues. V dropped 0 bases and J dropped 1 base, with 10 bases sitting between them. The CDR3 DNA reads TGTGCCATCAGTGAGTCTGGGCGGGGATCCTACAATGAGCAGTTCTTC. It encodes CAISESGRGSYNEQFF.

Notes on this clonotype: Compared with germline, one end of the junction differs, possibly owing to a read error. CDR3 bases: TGTGCCAGCAGCCCCCGGGCAGTCTTACTTAATTCACCCCTTCACTTT. Translation gives CASSPRAVLLNSPLHF. V and J are TRBV11-2 and TRBJ1-6; no clear D gene. In germline, CDR1 is SGHAT, CDR2 FQNNGV. This CDR3 comprises 16 residues.

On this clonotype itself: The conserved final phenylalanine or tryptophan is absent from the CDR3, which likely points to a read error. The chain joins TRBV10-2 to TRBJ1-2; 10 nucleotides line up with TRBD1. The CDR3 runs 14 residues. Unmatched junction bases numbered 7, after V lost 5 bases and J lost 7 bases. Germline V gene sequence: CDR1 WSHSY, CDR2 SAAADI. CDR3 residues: CASSPGTGVGGYTI. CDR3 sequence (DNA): TGCGCCAGCAGTCCCGGGACAGGGGTTGGTGGCTACACCATC.

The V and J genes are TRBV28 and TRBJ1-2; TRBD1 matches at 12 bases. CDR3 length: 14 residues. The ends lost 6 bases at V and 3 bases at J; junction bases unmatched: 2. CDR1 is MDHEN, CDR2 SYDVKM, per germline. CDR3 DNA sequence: TGTGCCAGCAGGGGACAGGGGGCAGACTATGGCTACACCTTC. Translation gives CASRGQGADYGYTF.

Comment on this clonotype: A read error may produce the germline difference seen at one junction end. This CDR3 reads CASSLDRGLGETQYF. In nucleotides, the CDR3 is TGTGCCAGTAGCTTGGACAGGGGGCTAGGGGAGACCCAGTACTTC. The chain uses TRBV5-4 and TRBJ2-5, with 11 bases lining up with TRBD1. Germline V CDR1 and CDR2: SGHNT, YYREEE (reference sequence). The CDR3 length is 15 residues.

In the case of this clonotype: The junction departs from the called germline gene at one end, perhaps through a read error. The CDR3 DNA follows: TGTGCGAGCAGCCTTCGGAGTACCTACGAGCAGTACTTC. Protein product: CASSLRSTYEQYF. V and J are TRBV12-3 or TRBV12-4 and TRBJ2-7, with D unresolved. This CDR3 is built from 13 residues.

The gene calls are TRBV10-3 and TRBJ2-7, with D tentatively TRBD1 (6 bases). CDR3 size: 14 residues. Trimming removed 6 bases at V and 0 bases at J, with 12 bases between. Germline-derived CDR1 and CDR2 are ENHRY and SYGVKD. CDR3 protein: CAISPRDNSYEQYF. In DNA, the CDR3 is TGTGCCATCAGCCCCCGGGACAACTCCTACGAGCAGTACTTC.